The 32 T cell receptor beta chains reported below all come from one sample, sequenced in a study of blood T cell repertoires in COVID-19. Method: immunoSEQ multiplex PCR; TCRdb's copy keeps in-frame clones and lacks some. The table includes more than 90,000 clones, 87% detected once. The material sequenced was peripheral blood. Receptors originate from a human donor in a cohort sampled during active COVID-19.

This clone was counted once. The chain carries TRBV2 and TRBJ1-1; TRBD1 is a possible D gene (6 bases). The V and J ends lost 7 bases and 4 bases respectively, with 19 bases between them. The germline V gene encodes CDR1 SNHLY and CDR2 FYNNEI. CDR3 length: 15 residues. DNA of the CDR3: TGTGCCAGCACCCTAAATTCGGGGGGGCCCACTGAAGCTTTCTTT. It encodes CASTLNSGGPTEAFF.

This sequence joins TRBV7-2 and TRBJ2-5, with 8 bases that match TRBD2. This CDR3 is built from 15 residues. The V gene's germline CDR1 is SGHTA and CDR2 FQGNSA. Trimming took 2 bases from V and 4 from J; bases not matched to a gene: 6. The CDR3 DNA follows: TGTGCCAGCAGCTTAAGGCGGGGGGAAGGAGAGACCCAGTACTTC. This encodes CASSLRRGEGETQYF.

The gene calls are TRBV3-1 (or the pseudogene TRBV3-2) and TRBJ2-3, with 7 bases aligning to TRBD1. Per germline, CDR1 LGHDT and CDR2 YNNKEL (reference sequence). The CDR3 loop spans 14 amino acids. After removal of 7 bases from V and 2 bases from J, the junction contained 6 bases not matched to a gene. This CDR3 is CASIPGQVTDTQYF. In DNA, the CDR3 is TGTGCCAGCATCCCAGGACAGGTCACAGATACGCAGTATTTT.

The chain combines TRBV25-1 with TRBJ2-7; D might be TRBD1 (6 bases). Germline loops: CDR1 MGHDK, CDR2 SYGVNS. The CDR3 loop spans 14 amino acids. Deletions cut 4 bases from V and 4 bases from J, with 14 bases between. CDR3 residues: CASSAGTPRYEQYF. In DNA form, the CDR3 reads TGTGCCAGCAGTGCCGGGACACCTCGGTACGAGCAGTACTTC.

The chain combines TRBV13 with TRBJ2-3; TRBD2 matches 13 bases. The length of the CDR3 is 17 residues. CDR1 and CDR2 from the germline V gene are PRHDT and FYEKMQ (reference sequence). The V segment lost 0 bases and the J segment 2 bases; nucleotides outside the gene matches: 2. In nucleotides, the CDR3 is TGTGCCAGCAGCTTAGGAGGACTAGCGGGGGTCACAGATACGCAGTATTTT. This translates into CASSLGGLAGVTDTQYF.

CDR3 nucleotide sequence: TGTGCCACCAGTGATTTTCGGCTAGCGGATACGCAGTATTTT. Translation gives CATSDFRLADTQYF. This chain joins TRBV24-1 and TRBJ2-3; D perhaps matches TRBD2 (6 bases). V lost 1 base and J 6 bases, leaving 10 bases between the germline ends. This CDR3 spans 14 amino acids. CDR1 and CDR2 from the germline V gene are KGHDR and SFDVKD.

The chain uses TRBV5-1 and TRBJ1-2; the match to TRBD1 covers 10 bases. The CDR3 has 15 amino acids. Germline lookup yields CDR1 SGHRS and CDR2 YFSETQ. V was pared by 4 bases and J by 4 bases, with 7 bases of the junction left unmatched. CDR3 region: CASSPTGQGSYGYTF. The DNA of the CDR3 is TGCGCCAGCAGCCCCACGGGACAGGGGTCCTATGGCTACACCTTC.

This chain uses TRBV13 with TRBJ1-1, with D hard to call. V shed 6 bases and J shed 9 bases, with 14 bases lying between them. The CDR3 is made up of 12 amino acids. The germline CDR1 and CDR2 sequences are PRHDT and FYEKMQ (reference sequence). The CDR3: CASSTSSAKAFF. As DNA, the CDR3 is TGTGCCAGCAGTACTTCTTCCGCTAAAGCTTTCTTT.

The rearrangement links TRBV10-3 to TRBJ2-2, with TRBD2 matching 8 bases. V lost 2 bases to trimming and J lost 6 bases; unmatched junction nucleotides: 17. CDR1 and CDR2 from the germline V gene are ENHRY and SYGVKD. CDR3 size: 19 residues. The CDR3 here is CAISEVAGGRVLNAGELFF. The CDR3 coding sequence is TGTGCCATCAGTGAGGTGGCGGGGGGTCGGGTATTAAACGCCGGGGAGCTGTTTTTT.

This clone was seen a single time. This chain joins TRBV6-5 and TRBJ2-7, with TRBD2 as a possible D gene (6 bases). Per germline, CDR1 MNHEY and CDR2 SVGAGI. V was clipped by 11 bases and J by 5 bases, with 22 bases between them. The CDR3 totals 14 residues. CDR3 DNA: TGTGCCGCAAAAAGGGACGGGGGTTGGGACGAGCAGTACTTC. The encoded protein is CAAKRDGGWDEQYF.

The genes are TRBV6-1 and TRBJ2-1; D is possibly TRBD1 (5 bases). The CDR3 has 14 residues. Trimming shortened V by 2 bases and J by 8 bases, and 13 bases separated the two germline ends. CDR1 is MNHNS, CDR2 SASEGT, per germline. The CDR3 DNA reads as TGTGCCAGCAGTGAAAATAGGGCAGGGTATGAGCAGTTCTTC. Residues: CASSENRAGYEQFF.

This clone has just a few counts. The V gene is TRBV28, the J gene TRBJ1-6; no clear D gene. V shed 4 bases and J shed 8 bases, with 3 bases lying between them. The CDR3 consists of 11 residues. Germline values: CDR1 MDHEN, CDR2 SYDVKM. DNA for the CDR3: TGTGCCAGCAGTTCCGATTCACCCCTCCACTTT. Translation: CASSSDSPLHF.

The chain combines TRBV20-1 with TRBJ2-6; 8 bases align to TRBD2. Unmatched junction bases numbered 4, after V lost 3 bases and J lost 0 bases. The CDR3 totals 16 residues. Germline V lookup: CDR1 DFQATT, CDR2 SNEGSKA (reference sequence). CDR3 loop: CSASGAGGSGANVLTF. CDR3 sequence (DNA): TGCAGTGCTAGTGGGGCGGGAGGCTCTGGGGCCAACGTCCTGACTTTC.

This clone was seen just once. V is TRBV10-1 and J is TRBJ2-7; D is unclear. The CDR3 is 16 residues long. Germline V gene lookup returns CDR1 WNHNN and CDR2 SYGVQD (reference sequence). V lost 3 bases, J lost 0 bases, and 15 bases lay in between. CDR3 residues: CASSELQTTISYEQYF. CDR3 in DNA: TGCGCCAGCAGTGAATTACAGACGACAATCTCCTACGAGCAGTACTTC.

The gene calls are TRBV12-5 and TRBJ1-4, with 12 positions matching TRBD1. CDR3 length equals 16 residues. Germline values: CDR1 LGHNT, CDR2 FRNRAP. The trim removed 6 bases at V and 8 bases at J, leaving 10 bases unmatched. The CDR3 region is CASGRGTGGASEKLFF. The CDR3 DNA follows: TGTGCTAGTGGCCGGGGGACAGGGGGCGCATCGGAAAAACTGTTTTTT.

The V and J genes are TRBV5-8 and TRBJ2-7, with D possibly being TRBD2 (6 bases). CDR1 and CDR2 from the germline V gene are SGHTS and YDEGEE. V was pared by 1 base and J by 6 bases, with 8 bases between. CDR3 length: 12 amino acids. The CDR3 nucleotides read TGTGCCAGCAGCTTGAGGAGGGCCGAGCAGTACTTC. It is translated as CASSLRRAEQYF.

This clone was seen a handful of times. V gene TRBV7-9 combines with J gene TRBJ1-1; tentatively, D is TRBD1 (5 bases). CDR1 is SEHNR, CDR2 FQNEAQ, per germline (reference sequence). The CDR3 length is 14 residues. V lost 1 base and J lost 3, with 9 bases in between. This chain's CDR3 is CASSLGGGDTEAFF. For the CDR3, the DNA is TGTGCCAGCAGCTTAGGCGGAGGGGACACTGAAGCTTTCTTT. Using reference TRBV7-9 and TRBJ1-1 for the parts outside the CDR3, the full variable domain is DTGVSQNPRHKITKRGQNVTFRCDPISEHNRLYWYRQTLGQGPEFLTYFQNEAQLEKSRLLSDRFSAERPKGSFSTLEIQRTEQGDSAMYLCASSLGGGDTEAFFGQGTRLTVV.

The chain uses TRBV19 and TRBJ1-2; no definite D call. The V end lost 1 base, the J end lost 1 base, and 7 bases lay between the germline ends. The CDR3 spans 14 residues. Germline-derived CDR1 and CDR2 are LNHDA and SQIVND (reference sequence). Here the CDR3 reads CASSIVHSNYGYTF. For the CDR3, the DNA is TGTGCCAGTAGTATAGTTCATAGTAACTATGGCTACACCTTC.

The chain employs TRBV19 and TRBJ2-1, with D perhaps matching TRBD2 (5 bases). Per the germline V gene, CDR1 is LNHDA and CDR2 is SQIVND (reference sequence). The CDR3 consists of 16 residues. V lost 7 bases, J lost 3 bases, and 19 bases lay in between. The CDR3 here is CASITSGRRGYNEQFF. CDR3 coding DNA: TGTGCCAGTATAACCTCGGGGAGACGAGGCTACAATGAGCAGTTCTTC. The whole variable domain, filled in from reference TRBV19 and TRBJ2-1, reads DGGITQSPKYLFRKEGQNVTLSCEQNLNHDAMYWYRQDPGQGLRLIYYSQIVNDFQKGDIAEGYSVSREKKESFPLTVTSAQKNPTAFYLCASITSGRRGYNEQFFGPGTRLTVL.

The rearrangement uses TRBV19 and TRBJ1-1; TRBD1 might be the D (5 bases). Germline CDR1 is LNHDA and CDR2 is SQIVND (reference sequence). The CDR3 loop spans 17 amino acids. V lost 2 bases to trimming and J lost 1 base, with 17 bases between them. The CDR3 region has the DNA TGTGCCAGTAGTATACGGGGGAGCGGTGTATGGAACACTGAAGCTTTCTTT. Translating it yields CASSIRGSGVWNTEAFF.

The chain couples TRBV10-1 to TRBJ1-1, with D unresolved. Trimming took off 3 bases at V and 1 base at J, with 3 bases between the two ends. In germline, CDR1 is WNHNN, CDR2 SYGVQD (reference sequence). There are 12 residues in the CDR3. CDR3: CASSDRNTEAFF. DNA of the CDR3: TGCGCCAGCAGTGACAGGAACACTGAAGCTTTCTTT.

V usage is TRBV6-5 and J usage is TRBJ2-6; maybe TRBD1 (6 bases). Trimming removed 10 bases from V and 1 base from J, with 11 bases in between. The CDR3 has 14 residues. Per the germline V gene, CDR1 is MNHEY and CDR2 is SVGAGI. The CDR3 loop is CATQGNSGANVLTF. The CDR3 region has the DNA TGTGCCACCCAGGGGAATTCTGGGGCCAACGTCCTGACTTTC.

This chain uses TRBV5-1 with TRBJ1-4; no definite D call. This CDR3 has 14 residues. Looked up from germline, CDR1 is SGHRS and CDR2 is YFSETQ. Trimming pared 4 bases from V and 0 bases from J, leaving 7 bases between. DNA for the CDR3: TGCGCCAGCAGCCCGTTATCAACTAATGAAAAACTGTTTTTT. Protein: CASSPLSTNEKLFF.

V usage is TRBV6-5 and J usage is TRBJ2-7; tentative D call: TRBD2 (5 bases). The V and J ends lost 6 bases and 0 bases respectively, with 15 bases between them. This CDR3 is 15 amino acids long. In germline, CDR1 is MNHEY, CDR2 SVGAGI. CDR3 nucleotides: TGTGCCAGCAGGCCCCAGTGGGAGAGCTCCTACGAGCAGTACTTC. This codes for CASRPQWESSYEQYF.

The chain combines TRBV5-4 with TRBJ2-5; D is ambiguous. CDR1 is SGHNT and CDR2 is YYREEE in the germline V gene (reference sequence). V lost 2 bases, J lost 5 bases, and 13 bases lay in between. The CDR3 consists of 14 residues. The CDR3 nucleotides read TGTGCCAGCAGCTTCCGAGCCTCTCCGGAGACCCAGTACTTC. Its protein is CASSFRASPETQYF. Full variable domain (remainder filled in from reference TRBV5-4 and TRBJ2-5): ETGVTQSPTHLIKTRGQQVTLRCSSQSGHNTVSWYQQALGQGPQFIFQYYREEENGRGNFPPRFSGLQFPNYSSELNVNALELDDSALYLCASSFRASPETQYFGPGTRLLVL.

The chain combines TRBV11-3 with TRBJ2-7; D ambiguous. Trimming removed 5 bases at V and 2 bases at J, with 4 bases between. The CDR3 runs 11 residues. The V gene's germline CDR1 is SGHNT and CDR2 YENEEA. CDR3 DNA: TGTGCCAGCAGCCCAGCCTACGAGCAGTACTTC. Translation: CASSPAYEQYF.

The table lists this clone with a count of one. This rearrangement joins TRBV11-1 to TRBJ2-3; possible D gene TRBD1, 6 bases. V lost 6 bases and J lost 4, with 20 bases in between. Germline V CDR1 and CDR2: SGHAT, FQDESV (reference sequence). The CDR3 sequence is 16 residues long. CDR3 in amino acids: CASSRPGERAADTQYF. The CDR3 DNA is TGTGCCAGCAGTCGCCCAGGGGAACGCGCCGCAGATACGCAGTATTTT.

The chain couples TRBV11-3 to TRBJ2-1; 7 positions agree with TRBD2. The V and J ends lost 5 bases and 1 base, in that order; junction bases with no gene match: 14. This CDR3 spans 18 amino acids. The germline CDR1 and CDR2 sequences are SGHNT and YENEEA. The CDR3 region is CASSPRGLKRDSYNEQFF. CDR3 nucleotide sequence: TGTGCCAGCAGCCCCCGCGGCCTAAAGCGGGATTCCTACAATGAGCAGTTCTTC. Full variable domain (remainder filled in from reference TRBV11-3 and TRBJ2-1): EAGVVQSPRYKIIEKKQPVAFWCNPISGHNTLYWYLQNLGQGPELLIRYENEEAVDDSQLPKDRFSAERLKGVDSTLKIQPAELGDSAVYLCASSPRGLKRDSYNEQFFGPGTRLTVL.

The chain has TRBV12-3 or TRBV12-4 and TRBJ2-7; possibly TRBD1 for D (6 bases). Trimming removed 7 bases from V and 3 bases from J, with 10 bases in between. This CDR3 is 12 amino acids long. The CDR3 DNA sequence: TGTGCCAGCACCAAACAGGGCTACGAGCAGTACTTC. It encodes CASTKQGYEQYF.

The V gene is TRBV5-1, the J gene TRBJ2-7; the match to TRBD1 covers 7 bases. There are 15 residues in the CDR3. V shed 4 bases, J shed 4 bases, and the junction held 11 bases outside the gene matches. The germline V gene has CDR1 SGHRS and CDR2 YFSETQ. CDR3 loop: CASSPDLDRWYEQYF. The CDR3, as DNA: TGCGCCAGCAGCCCGGACTTGGACAGGTGGTACGAGCAGTACTTC.

The rearrangement joins TRBV28 to TRBJ1-3, with D unclear. The CDR3 is 12 residues long. V lost 5 bases to trimming and J lost 8 bases, with 10 bases between them. The germline CDR1 and CDR2 sequences are MDHEN and SYDVKM. CDR3 loop: CASSPPGYTIYF. The CDR3 nucleotides are TGTGCCAGCAGTCCCCCCGGGTACACCATATATTTT.

V gene TRBV27 combines with J gene TRBJ2-7; maybe TRBD1 (5 bases). V was shortened by 5 bases and J by 1 base, with 9 bases between the two germline ends. The length of the CDR3 is 13 residues. Germline CDR1 is MNHEY and CDR2 is SMNVEV (reference sequence). The CDR3, as DNA: TGTGCCAGCAGTCCCCGACAGTCCTACGAGCAGTACTTC. Its protein product is CASSPRQSYEQYF.